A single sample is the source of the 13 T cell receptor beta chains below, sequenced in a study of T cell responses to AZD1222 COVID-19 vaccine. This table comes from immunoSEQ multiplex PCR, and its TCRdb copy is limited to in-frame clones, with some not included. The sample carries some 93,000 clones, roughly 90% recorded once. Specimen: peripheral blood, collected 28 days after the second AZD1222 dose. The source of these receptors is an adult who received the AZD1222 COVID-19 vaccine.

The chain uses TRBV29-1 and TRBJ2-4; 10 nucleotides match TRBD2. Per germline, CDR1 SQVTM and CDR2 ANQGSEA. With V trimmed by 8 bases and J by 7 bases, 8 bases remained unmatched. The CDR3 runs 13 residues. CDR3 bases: TGCAGCTTCCGACTAGCGGGTGGGAACATTCAGTACTTC. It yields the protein CSFRLAGGNIQYF.

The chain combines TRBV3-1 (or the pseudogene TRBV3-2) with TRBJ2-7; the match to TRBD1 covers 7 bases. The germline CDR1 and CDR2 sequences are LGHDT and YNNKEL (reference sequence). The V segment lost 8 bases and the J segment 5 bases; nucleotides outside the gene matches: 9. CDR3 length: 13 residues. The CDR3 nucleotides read TGTGCCAGCGCGCGGTTACAGGGGAACGAGCAGTACTTC. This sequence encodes CASARLQGNEQYF.

CDR3 bases: TGTGCCAGCAGTTATGGGAGGGGACAGCCCCAGCATTTT. Amino acids: CASSYGRGQPQHF. This chain uses TRBV6-5 with TRBJ1-5, with D maybe TRBD1 (5 bases). There are 13 residues in the CDR3. The V end was cut by 3 bases, the J end by 7 bases, with 10 bases between. Germline lookup yields CDR1 MNHEY and CDR2 SVGAGI.

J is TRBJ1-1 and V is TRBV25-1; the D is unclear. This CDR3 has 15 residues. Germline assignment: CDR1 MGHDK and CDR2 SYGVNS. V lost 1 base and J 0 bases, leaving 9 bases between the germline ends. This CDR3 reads CASSESGRLNTEAFF. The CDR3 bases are TGTGCCAGCAGTGAATCAGGCAGGTTGAACACTGAAGCTTTCTTT.

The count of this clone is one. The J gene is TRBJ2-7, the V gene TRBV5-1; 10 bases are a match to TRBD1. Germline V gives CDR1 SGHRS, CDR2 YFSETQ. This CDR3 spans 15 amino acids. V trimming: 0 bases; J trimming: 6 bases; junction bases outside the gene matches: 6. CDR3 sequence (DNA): TGCGCCAGCAGCTTGGGTGGGACAGGGGCATTCGAGCAGTACTTC. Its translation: CASSLGGTGAFEQYF.

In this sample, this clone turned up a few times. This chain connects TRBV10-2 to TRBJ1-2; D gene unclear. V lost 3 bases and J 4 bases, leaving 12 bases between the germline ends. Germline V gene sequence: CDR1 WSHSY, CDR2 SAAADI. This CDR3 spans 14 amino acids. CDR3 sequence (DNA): TGCGCCAGCAGTGAAAATCAGGCTTTCTATGGCTACACCTTC. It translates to CASSENQAFYGYTF.

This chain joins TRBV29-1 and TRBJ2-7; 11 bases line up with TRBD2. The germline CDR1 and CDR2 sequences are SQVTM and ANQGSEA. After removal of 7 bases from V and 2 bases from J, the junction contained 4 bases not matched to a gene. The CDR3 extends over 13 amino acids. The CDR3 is CSAVAGGAYEQYF. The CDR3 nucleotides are TGCAGCGCCGTAGCGGGAGGGGCCTACGAGCAGTACTTC.

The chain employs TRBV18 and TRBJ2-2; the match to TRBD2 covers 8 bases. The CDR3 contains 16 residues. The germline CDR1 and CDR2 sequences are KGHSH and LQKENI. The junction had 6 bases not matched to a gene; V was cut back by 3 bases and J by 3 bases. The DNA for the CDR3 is TGTGCCAGCTCACCCCCAGGGACTAGGGACACCGGGGAGCTGTTTTTT. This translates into CASSPPGTRDTGELFF.

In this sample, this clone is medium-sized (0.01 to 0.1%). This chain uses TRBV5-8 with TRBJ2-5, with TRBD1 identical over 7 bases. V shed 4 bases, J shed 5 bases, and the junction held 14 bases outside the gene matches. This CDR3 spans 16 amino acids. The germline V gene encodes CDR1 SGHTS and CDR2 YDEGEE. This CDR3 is CASSLGQEIGSETQYF. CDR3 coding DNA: TGTGCCAGCAGCCTCGGACAGGAGATCGGGTCGGAGACCCAGTACTTC.

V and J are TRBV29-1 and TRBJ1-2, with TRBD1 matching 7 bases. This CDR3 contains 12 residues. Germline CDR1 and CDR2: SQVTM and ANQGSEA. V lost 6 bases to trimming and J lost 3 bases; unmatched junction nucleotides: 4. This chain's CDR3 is CSVGTGDYGYTF. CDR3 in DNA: TGCAGCGTGGGTACAGGGGACTATGGCTACACCTTC. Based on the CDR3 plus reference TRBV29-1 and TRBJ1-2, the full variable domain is SAVISQKPSRDICQRGTSLTIQCQVDSQVTMMFWYRQQPGQSLTLIATANQGSEATYESGFVIDKFPISRPNLTFSTLTVSNMSPEDSSIYLCSVGTGDYGYTFGSGTRLTVV.

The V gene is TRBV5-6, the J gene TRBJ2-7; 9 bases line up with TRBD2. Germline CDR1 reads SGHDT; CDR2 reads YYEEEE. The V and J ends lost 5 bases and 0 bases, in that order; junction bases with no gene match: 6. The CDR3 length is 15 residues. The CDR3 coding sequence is TGTGCCAGCAGTTCTCTAGCGGGGACCTCCTACGAGCAGTACTTC. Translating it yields CASSSLAGTSYEQYF.

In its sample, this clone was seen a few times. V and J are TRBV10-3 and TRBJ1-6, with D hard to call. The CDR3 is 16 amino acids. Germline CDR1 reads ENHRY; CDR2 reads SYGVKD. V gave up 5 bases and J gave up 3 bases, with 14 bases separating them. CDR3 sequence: CAISLYGPIYNSPLHF. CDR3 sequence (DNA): TGTGCCATCAGTCTCTACGGGCCTATCTATAATTCACCCCTCCACTTT.

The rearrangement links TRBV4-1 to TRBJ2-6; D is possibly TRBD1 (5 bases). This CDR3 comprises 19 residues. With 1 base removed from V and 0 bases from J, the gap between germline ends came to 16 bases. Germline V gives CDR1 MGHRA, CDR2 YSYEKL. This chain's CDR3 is CASSQAPRGASSGANVLTF. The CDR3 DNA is TGCGCCAGCAGCCAAGCCCCAAGGGGTGCGTCCTCTGGGGCCAACGTCCTGACTTTC.